Listed here are 18 T cell receptor beta chains from one sample, sequenced in a study of a mutant IDH1 vaccine in newly diagnosed glioma. As to time point: week 5, during vaccination. Vaccine doses each comprised 300 ug of mutant IDH1 20-mer peptide, with topical imiquimod. Antigen specificity for these receptors is unknown. The table came from immunoSEQ multiplex PCR; TCRdb's copy has only in-frame clones and leaves some out. The repertoire includes 75,000 to 85,000 clones, 91% of them detected once, and about 0.6% sits in the top ten. Sequencing was performed on PBMCs, taken from a glioma patient whose treatment included an IDH1 peptide vaccine. The receptors were gathered from a woman aged 45 to 65 with glioma.

The J gene is TRBJ2-1, the V gene TRBV5-1; weak D call: TRBD2 (5 bases). With 0 bases removed from V and 5 bases from J, the gap between germline ends came to 12 bases. The CDR3 totals 15 residues. CDR1 is SGHRS and CDR2 is YFSETQ in the germline V gene. The CDR3 DNA reads as TGCGCCAGCAGCTTGGGAATTAGCGACAACAATGAGCAGTTCTTC. Its translation is CASSLGISDNNEQFF. The variable domain in full, with the rest retrieved from reference TRBV5-1 and TRBJ2-1, is KAGVTQTPRYLIKTRGQQVTLSCSPISGHRSVSWYQQTPGQGLQFLFEYFSETQRNKGNFPGRFSGRQFSNSRSEMNVSTLELGDSALYLCASSLGISDNNEQFFGPGTRLTVL.

V and J are TRBV2 and TRBJ2-3, with 8 bases fitting TRBD1. The trim removed 2 bases at V and 8 bases at J, leaving 9 bases unmatched. Germline-derived CDR1 and CDR2 are SNHLY and FYNNEI. The CDR3 is 15 residues long. DNA for the CDR3: TGTGCCAGCAGTGAACGTGGACAGGGCCCAAGTACGCAGTATTTT. Its translation is CASSERGQGPSTQYF.

This chain links TRBV4-1 with TRBJ2-1, with 7 nucleotides matching TRBD1. From germline, CDR1 is MGHRA and CDR2 YSYEKL. Trimming removed 3 bases from V and 5 bases from J; junction bases left unmatched: 7. This CDR3 is built from 15 residues. The CDR3 sequence: CASSHLHDRDNEQFF. The DNA of the CDR3 is TGCGCCAGCAGCCACCTCCATGACAGGGACAATGAGCAGTTCTTC.

The V gene is TRBV7-8, the J gene TRBJ2-3; 7 bases agree with TRBD2. V was pared by 6 bases and J by 3 bases, with 12 bases of the junction left unmatched. Per germline, CDR1 SGHVS and CDR2 FQNEAQ. The CDR3 has 16 residues. The CDR3 protein is CASSPVVGGWTDTQYF. The CDR3 bases are TGTGCCAGCAGTCCCGTGGTGGGAGGGTGGACAGATACGCAGTATTTT.

This sequence joins TRBV7-8 and TRBJ2-2, with D perhaps being TRBD1 or TRBD2 (6 bases each). The CDR3 is 16 amino acids. Trimming removed 5 bases from V and 4 bases from J, with 17 bases in between. Germline loops: CDR1 SGHVS, CDR2 FQNEAQ. The DNA of the CDR3 is TGTGCCAGCAGCCGGATAGGGGGGCTGGGCACCGGGGAGCTGTTTTTT. Protein product: CASSRIGGLGTGELFF.

The chain uses TRBV7-2 and TRBJ1-5; D is unclear. The V end was cut by 3 bases, the J end by 0 bases, with 9 bases between. The CDR3 runs 15 residues. From germline, CDR1 is SGHTA and CDR2 FQGNSA. The CDR3 DNA is TGTGCCAGCAGCTTGGTAGGAGATAGCAATCAGCCCCAGCATTTT. It translates to CASSLVGDSNQPQHF. Full variable domain (missing parts from reference TRBV7-2 and TRBJ1-5): GAGVSQSPSNKVTEKGKDVELRCDPISGHTALYWYRQSLGQGLEFLIYFQGNSAPDKSGLPSDRFSAERTGGSVSTLTIQRTQQEDSAVYLCASSLVGDSNQPQHFGDGTRLSIL.

This sequence joins TRBV30 and TRBJ1-1, with a tentative D call TRBD1 (6 bases). The CDR3 loop spans 13 amino acids. Trimming took 2 bases from V and 4 from J, leaving 11 bases between them. Germline CDR1 is GTSNPN and CDR2 is SVGIG (reference sequence). As DNA, the CDR3 is TGTGCCTGGAGTTGGGGGCAAGGCACTGAAGCTTTCTTT. Protein: CAWSWGQGTEAFF.

The rearrangement uses TRBV5-1 and TRBJ2-1, with 15 bases aligning to TRBD2. Losses at the gene ends were 4 bases for V and 6 bases for J; bases not matched to a gene: 5. This CDR3 has 16 residues. CDR1 and CDR2 from the germline V gene are SGHRS and YFSETQ. The chain's CDR3 is CASSTGTSGGINEQFF. The CDR3 DNA reads as TGCGCCAGCAGCACCGGGACTAGCGGGGGGATCAATGAGCAGTTCTTC.

V is TRBV4-1 and J is TRBJ1-2, with 9 bases matching TRBD1. The V gene end was trimmed by 4 bases and the J gene end by 5 bases; junction bases not matched to a gene: 5. The CDR3 has 14 amino acids. CDR1 and CDR2 from the germline V gene are MGHRA and YSYEKL. CDR3 in amino acids: CASSLLTGGYGYTF. The CDR3 nucleotides are TGCGCCAGCAGCCTCCTGACAGGGGGGTATGGCTACACCTTC.

The sample holds a few counts of this clone. The gene calls are TRBV6-1 and TRBJ1-2; 7 nucleotides align to TRBD1. The CDR3 consists of 14 residues. V was clipped by 1 base and J by 8 bases; unmatched bases: 7. Germline-derived CDR1 and CDR2 are MNHNS and SASEGT. For the CDR3, the DNA is TGTGCCAGCAGTGAAGGGGGGACAGTACGGGGCTACACCTTC. This encodes CASSEGGTVRGYTF.

The chain couples TRBV19 to TRBJ1-6; perhaps TRBD1 as D (5 bases). This CDR3 region has 14 residues. V lost 1 base and J lost 10, with 11 bases in between. The V gene's germline CDR1 is LNHDA and CDR2 SQIVND (reference sequence). DNA of the CDR3: TGTGCCAGTAGTATAGGGAGGGGCGGATCACCCCTCCACTTT. This sequence encodes CASSIGRGGSPLHF.

The CDR3 DNA sequence: TGTGCCACCAGCAACATCCGGAGGGCCGGTGAAGCTTTCTTT. This sequence encodes CATSNIRRAGEAFF. V and J are TRBV15 and TRBJ1-1, with D uncertain. The length of the CDR3 is 14 residues. The germline CDR1 and CDR2 sequences are LNHNV and YYDKDF (reference sequence). V dropped 4 bases and J dropped 7 bases, with 16 bases sitting between them.

V is TRBV7-3 and J is TRBJ2-5; tentative D call: TRBD1 (6 bases). The V and J ends lost 1 base and 3 bases respectively, with 6 bases between them. Germline CDR1 and CDR2: SGHTA and FQGTGA. CDR3 length equals 13 residues. CDR3 loop: CASSLRTEETQYF. The CDR3 DNA reads TGTGCCAGCAGCTTAAGGACAGAAGAGACCCAGTACTTC.

The chain uses TRBV28 and TRBJ2-7, with TRBD2 matching 8 bases. Germline V CDR1 and CDR2: MDHEN, SYDVKM. Losses at the gene ends were 4 bases for V and 0 bases for J; bases not matched to a gene: 2. The CDR3 is made up of 14 amino acids. Written as DNA, the CDR3 is TGTGCCAGCAGTTGGACTAGCTTCTCCTACGAGCAGTACTTC. The encoded protein is CASSWTSFSYEQYF. Supplemented by reference TRBV28 and TRBJ2-7, the full variable domain reads DVKVTQSSRYLVKRTGEKVFLECVQDMDHENMFWYRQDPGLGLRLIYFSYDVKMKEKGDIPEGYSVSREKKERFSLILESASTNQTSMYLCASSWTSFSYEQYFGPGTRLTVT.

The chain joins TRBV6-6 to TRBJ2-1, with 10 nucleotides matching TRBD2. From germline, CDR1 is MNHNY and CDR2 SVGAGI (reference sequence). The CDR3 consists of 16 residues. V gave up 6 bases and J gave up 3 bases; unmatched junction bases: 8. CDR3 region: CASRSALAGDYNEQFF. The CDR3 bases are TGTGCCAGCAGGTCAGCTCTAGCGGGAGACTACAATGAGCAGTTCTTC.

This clone was seen a few times. J is TRBJ1-5 and V is TRBV4-2, with D possibly matching TRBD1 (5 bases). V dropped 0 bases and J dropped 2 bases, with 11 bases sitting between them. Germline V CDR1 and CDR2: LGHNA, YNFKEQ. This CDR3 spans 16 amino acids. The CDR3: CASSQDGGEGNQPQHF. The CDR3 DNA follows: TGTGCCAGCAGCCAAGACGGGGGGGAGGGCAATCAGCCCCAGCATTTT.

This clone was found once. This chain uses TRBV11-2 with TRBJ2-3; D gene ambiguous. CDR1 SGHAT and CDR2 FQNNGV come from the germline V gene. This CDR3 is 14 amino acids long. Deletions cut 2 bases from V and 0 bases from J, with 6 bases between. The CDR3 reads CASSLLTSTDTQYF. The CDR3 nucleotides read TGTGCCAGCAGCTTACTAACTAGCACAGATACGCAGTATTTT. The whole variable domain, filled in from reference TRBV11-2 and TRBJ2-3, reads EAGVAQSPRYKIIEKRQSVAFWCNPISGHATLYWYQQILGQGPKLLIQFQNNGVVDDSQLPKDRFSAERLKGVDSTLKIQPAKLEDSAVYLCASSLLTSTDTQYFGPGTRLTVL.

This chain uses TRBV5-1 with TRBJ2-7, with TRBD2 matching over 8 bases. Germline V lookup: CDR1 SGHRS, CDR2 YFSETQ. The CDR3 consists of 16 residues. The junction had 10 bases not matched to a gene; V was cut back by 1 base and J by 4 bases. The CDR3 loop reads CASSLSSGRGGYEQYF. CDR3 DNA: TGCGCCAGCAGCTTGTCGAGCGGGAGAGGGGGTTACGAGCAGTACTTC.